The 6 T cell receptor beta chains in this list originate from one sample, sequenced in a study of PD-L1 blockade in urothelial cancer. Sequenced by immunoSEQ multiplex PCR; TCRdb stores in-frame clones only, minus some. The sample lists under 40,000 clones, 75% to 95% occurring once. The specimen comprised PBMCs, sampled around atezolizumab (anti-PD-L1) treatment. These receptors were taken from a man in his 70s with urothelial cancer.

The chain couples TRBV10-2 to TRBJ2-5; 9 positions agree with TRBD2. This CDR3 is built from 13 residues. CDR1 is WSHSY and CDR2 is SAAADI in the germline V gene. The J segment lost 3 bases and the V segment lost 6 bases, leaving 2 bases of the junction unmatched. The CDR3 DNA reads TGCGCCAGCAGGACTAGCGGTAAAGAGACCCAGTACTTC. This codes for CASRTSGKETQYF.

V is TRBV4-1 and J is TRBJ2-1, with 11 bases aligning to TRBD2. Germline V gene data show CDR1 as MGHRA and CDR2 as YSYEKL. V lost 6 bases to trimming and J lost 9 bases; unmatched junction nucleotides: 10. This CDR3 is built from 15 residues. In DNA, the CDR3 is TGCGCCAGCAGGATGAGCGGGCTAGCGGGAGGTGAGCAGTTCTTC. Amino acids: CASRMSGLAGGEQFF.

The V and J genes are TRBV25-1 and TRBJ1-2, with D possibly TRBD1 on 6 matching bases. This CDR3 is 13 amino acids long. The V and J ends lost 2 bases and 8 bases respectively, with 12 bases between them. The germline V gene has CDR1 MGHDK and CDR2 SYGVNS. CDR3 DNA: TGTGCCAGCAGTGAACGAGAGGGGGACGGCTACACCTTC. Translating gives CASSEREGDGYTF.

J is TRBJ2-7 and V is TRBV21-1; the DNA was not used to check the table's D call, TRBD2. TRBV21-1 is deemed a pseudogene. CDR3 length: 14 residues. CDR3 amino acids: CASSKVQLSNEQYF. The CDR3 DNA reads TGTGCCAGCAGCAAAGTTCAACTGTCCAACGAGCAGTACTTC.

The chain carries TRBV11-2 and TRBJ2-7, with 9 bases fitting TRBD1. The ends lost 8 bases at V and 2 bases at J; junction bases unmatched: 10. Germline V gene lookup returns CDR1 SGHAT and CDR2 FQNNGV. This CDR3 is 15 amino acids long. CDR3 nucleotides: TGTGCCAGCGGACGGGGACAGGGAGCCCCCTACGAGCAGTACTTC. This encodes CASGRGQGAPYEQYF.

This CDR3 is CASSSTGLGRSYEQYF. The CDR3 DNA is TGTGCCAGCAGTTCGACGGGACTAGGTCGTTCCTACGAGCAGTACTTC. This sequence joins TRBV28 and TRBJ2-7; the match to TRBD2 covers 8 bases. After removal of 4 bases from V and 1 base from J, the junction contained 9 bases not matched to a gene. Germline-derived CDR1 and CDR2 are MDHEN and SYDVKM. The CDR3 is 16 amino acids.